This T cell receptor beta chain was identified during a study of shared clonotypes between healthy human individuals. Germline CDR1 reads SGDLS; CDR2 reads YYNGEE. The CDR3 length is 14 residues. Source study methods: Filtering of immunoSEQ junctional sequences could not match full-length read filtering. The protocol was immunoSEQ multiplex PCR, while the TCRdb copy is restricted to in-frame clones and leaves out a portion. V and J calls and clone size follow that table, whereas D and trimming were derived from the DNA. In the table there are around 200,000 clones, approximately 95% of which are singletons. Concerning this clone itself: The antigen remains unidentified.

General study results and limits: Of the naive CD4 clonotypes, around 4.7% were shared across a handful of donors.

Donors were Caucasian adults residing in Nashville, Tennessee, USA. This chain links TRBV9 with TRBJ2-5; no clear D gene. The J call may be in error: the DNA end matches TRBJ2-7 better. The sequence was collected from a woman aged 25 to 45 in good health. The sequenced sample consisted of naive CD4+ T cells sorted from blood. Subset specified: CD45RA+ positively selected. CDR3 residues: CASSPRGPNYEQYF. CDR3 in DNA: TGTGCCAGCAGCCCACGAGGACCAAACTACGAGCAGTACTTC.